This is a list of T cell receptor beta chains from one sample in a study of blood T cells in healthy people across ages. Each CDR3 protein gets one entry after TCRdb re-called the 5' RACE reads with MiXCR. The data hold around 1.5 million distinct CDR3 sequences, with about 31% observed a single time. The sample comprised blood. The source is a woman under 40 in good health. The CDR3 runs from the conserved cysteine through the conserved F or W. Each record gives: CDR3 protein, D gene, V gene, J gene. The D gene is left open where the match is weak.

CASSPLLSESYNEQFF	-	TRBV9	TRBJ2-1
CAARGGYNEKLFF	-	TRBV28	TRBJ1-4
CARGTSGFSGTNVLTF	TRBD2	TRBV7-2	TRBJ2-6
CASSYRDKGGYEQYF	-	TRBV6-5	TRBJ2-7
CASSPMAGSQPQHF	-	TRBV10-2	TRBJ1-5
CSARAGGRLNEQFF	-	TRBV20-1	TRBJ2-1
CASSRGGPVNEQFF	TRBD2	TRBV4-1	TRBJ2-1
CASSQDNAHYVNTGELFF	-	TRBV4-1	TRBJ2-2
CANGSVEGATLFGDGYTF	TRBD1	TRBV6-5	TRBJ1-2
CASRPTYGDNQPQHF	-	TRBV6-1	TRBJ1-5
CASSLTGGQVSGANVLTF	-	TRBV7-3	TRBJ2-6
CASSYAGQGTEAFF	TRBD1	TRBV6-2/TRBV6-3	TRBJ1-1
CSAGGGVLPHGEQYF	-	TRBV20-1	TRBJ2-7
CSARLSDTEAFF	-	TRBV20-1	TRBJ1-1
CASSLTSGTSNEQFF	TRBD2	TRBV7-6	TRBJ2-1
CASSQGFWGEGDEQYF	-	TRBV3-1	-
CASSLALQGGDRGEQFF	TRBD1	TRBV7-9	TRBJ2-1
CASSLVRTGYHSYEQYF	TRBD1	TRBV28	TRBJ2-7
CASSGQGDEQYF	TRBD1	TRBV2	TRBJ2-7
CASSVGVAAYTDTQYF	-	TRBV2	TRBJ2-3
CASSESRTSTDTQYF	-	TRBV25-1	TRBJ2-3
CASSADGLAGGPKTDTQYF	TRBD2	TRBV28	TRBJ2-3
CSAQYGFSDTQYF	-	TRBV20-1	TRBJ2-3
CSAPLGGSGDTGELFF	-	TRBV20-1	TRBJ2-2
CASSFSSDAYEQYF	-	TRBV7-2	TRBJ2-7
CASSPHLLAGENYEQYF	TRBD2	TRBV7-8	TRBJ2-7
CASSLAGPGTGLSEQYF	TRBD1	TRBV5-1	TRBJ2-7
CASSAQGVPYEQYF	TRBD1	TRBV25-1	-
CASSVVMDFQGEQFF	-	TRBV9	TRBJ2-1
CASSQESAAYEQYF	-	TRBV4-2	TRBJ2-7
CASSLVASQGPDSYEQYF	-	TRBV12-3/TRBV12-4	TRBJ2-7
CASTNWGRYNEQFF	-	TRBV7-2	TRBJ2-1
CASSPRLLSLRSPLHF	-	TRBV21-1	TRBJ1-6
CASSFRRGPQETQYF	-	TRBV7-3	TRBJ2-5
CSAPRGRSTDTQYF	-	TRBV20-1	TRBJ2-3
CSAVQGWGTEAFF	-	TRBV20-1	TRBJ1-1
CASSLGLAGVIEQYF	TRBD2	TRBV7-8	TRBJ2-7
CASSQEVGSRSTEAFF	-	TRBV4-2	TRBJ1-1
CVSSWAETNYGYTF	-	TRBV5-1	TRBJ1-2
CASSPGSEGGYEQYF	-	TRBV9	TRBJ2-7
CAISDKASYNEQFF	-	TRBV10-3	TRBJ2-1
CASHAGGADEQFF	TRBD2	TRBV6-2/TRBV6-3	TRBJ2-1
CASRSGRGDYGYTF	-	TRBV11-2	TRBJ1-2
CSARDDRTGGRAEAFF	TRBD1	TRBV20-1	TRBJ1-1
CASSATHSEAFF	-	TRBV6-5	TRBJ1-1
CASSAHTGNAQYF	-	TRBV4-1	TRBJ2-5
CASSVGRLAGATYNEQFF	TRBD2	TRBV9	TRBJ2-1
CASSSTTGTNTGELFF	TRBD1	TRBV4-1	TRBJ2-2
CSVGFRRGNIYEQYF	-	TRBV29-1	TRBJ2-7